The entry below gives a single TCR beta chain sequence along with its context. This clonotype was counted at least ten times. Its recognized antigen is unknown. Within one base of it there is no much larger clone, and no base qualities were kept. The entry originates in a study of spatial heterogeneity in lung cancer (dated by TCRdb to about 2019). Some background on the complete study: More beta-chain than alpha-chain transcripts were consistently detected, likely reflecting higher beta-chain transcript abundance. A strong correlation was found between TCR transcript counts in tumor regions and a T cell transcriptional module score from matched bulk RNA-seq. Nonsynonymous mutation counts, determined by whole-exome sequencing of tumor tissue, were related to TCR repertoire features. In non-small cell lung cancer, the study made a quantitative comparison of TCR alpha and beta repertoires among multiple tumor regions, matched nontumor lung and blood. In the raw uncorrected reads, each unique combination of TCR and UMI appeared more than ten times on average. At surgery, hundreds of tumor regions, around 65 matched nontumor lung samples and 45 to 60 PBMC samples were TCR-sequenced for both alpha and beta chains. Broad study findings and their caveats: Confirming at a functional level the hypothesis that regional TCRs recognize regional mutations was considered to require additional single-cell paired TCR alpha and beta sequencing. Counts of ubiquitous and regional expanded TCRs correlated with counts of ubiquitous and regional nonsynonymous mutations, respectively. A correlation was observed between the number of expanded intratumoral alpha and beta TCRs and the tumor nonsynonymous mutation count. TCR-seq coverage of tumor T cells was estimated at only around 6.7% for alpha chains and less than 15% for beta chains.

Trimming takes 4 bases from V and 9 bases from J, and the germline ends sit 18 bases apart. The CDR3 goes from the cysteine to the phenylalanine over 15 residues. The CDR3 DNA has 45 bases and is translated from base 1. The CDR1 and CDR2 encoded by the germline V gene are SGHTA and FQGNSA. Taken with the paper, the label for time point translates to: sample taken at primary tumor resection. Samples were obtained from fewer than 80 patients with early-stage, untreated non-small cell lung cancer from the lung TRACERx cohort. For TCR sequencing, whole RNA was extracted from tumor and nontumor lung tissue, or from cryopreserved PBMC samples, and no cell sorting was done. Only patients for whom sufficient RNA was available from at least two tumor regions were selected for TCR sequencing. Before selection, tumor and adjacent nontumor lung specimens were reviewed by a lung pathologist. The library relied on 5' RACE. The sequencer listed for this sample is NextSeq 500. The TCR library protocol attached a unique molecular identifier to each TCR cDNA molecule to allow correction of PCR and sequencing errors. Per the source publication's procedure: TCR identification, UMI-based error correction and CDR3 extraction were all carried out with Decombinator tools. TCRs above a frequency of 2 per 1,000, corresponding to the top 1% of the tumor frequency distribution, were defined as expanded. Expanded tumor TCRs statistically deemed absent (corrected P<0.05) from at least one tumor region were classed as regional, and all other expanded tumor TCRs were classed as ubiquitous. Renyi diversity was computed with the R vegan package after each repertoire had been subsampled 100 times to 5,000 TCRs. To build CDR3 similarity networks, amino acid triplet string-kernel similarity was used, and CDR3s were connected when their pairwise similarity was above 0.82. Starting from the raw public reads, TCRdb applied fastp trimming at Q25, assembled clones with MiXCR and retained in-frame beta chains. Every CDR3 protein is listed once, alongside the most common genes and DNA of its rows. For this entry, the V and J calls and clone size follow TCRdb and not the study's own pipeline. This sample comprises approximately 9,500 distinct CDR3 sequences, approximately 8.1% of them detected only once. The ten largest clones represent approximately 20% of the sample.

This TCR was recovered from a male donor with early-stage non-small cell lung cancer. The sample consisted of lung tumor tissue, taken at surgery. The V and J genes are TRBV7-2 and TRBJ2-2; matching of 7 bases hints at TRBD2 as the D gene. The CDR3 region reads CASSSPSGGRWELFF. The nucleotide sequence reads TGTGCCAGCAGCTCCCCCTCCGGGGGGCGGTGGGAGCTGTTTTTT.